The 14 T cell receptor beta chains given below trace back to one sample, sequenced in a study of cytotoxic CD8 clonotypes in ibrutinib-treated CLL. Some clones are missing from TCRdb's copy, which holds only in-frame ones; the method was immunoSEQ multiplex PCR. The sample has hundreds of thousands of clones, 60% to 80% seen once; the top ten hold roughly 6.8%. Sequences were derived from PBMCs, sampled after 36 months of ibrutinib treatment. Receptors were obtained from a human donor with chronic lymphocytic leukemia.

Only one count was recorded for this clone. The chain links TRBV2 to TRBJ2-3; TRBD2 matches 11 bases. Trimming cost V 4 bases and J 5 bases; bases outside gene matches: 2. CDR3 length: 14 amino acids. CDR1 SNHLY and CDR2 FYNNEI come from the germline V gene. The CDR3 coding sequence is TGTGCCAGCAGTGGACTAGCGGGGCTAGATACGCAGTATTTT. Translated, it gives CASSGLAGLDTQYF. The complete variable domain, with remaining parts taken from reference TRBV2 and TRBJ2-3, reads EPEVTQTPSHQVTQMGQEVILRCVPISNHLYFYWYRQILGQKVEFLVSFYNNEISEKSEIFDDQFSVERPDGSNFTLKIRSTKLEDSAMYFCASSGLAGLDTQYFGPGTRLTVL.

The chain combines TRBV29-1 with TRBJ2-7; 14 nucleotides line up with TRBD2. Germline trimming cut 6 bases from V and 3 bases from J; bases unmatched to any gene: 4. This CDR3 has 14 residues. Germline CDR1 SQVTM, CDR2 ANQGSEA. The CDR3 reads CSVGTSGGIYEQYF. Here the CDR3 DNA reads TGCAGCGTCGGGACTAGCGGGGGAATCTACGAGCAGTACTTC.

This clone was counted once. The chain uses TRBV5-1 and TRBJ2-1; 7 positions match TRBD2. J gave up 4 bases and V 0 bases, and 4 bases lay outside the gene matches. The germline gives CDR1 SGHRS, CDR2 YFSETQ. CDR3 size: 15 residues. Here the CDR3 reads CASSLAASGYNEQFF. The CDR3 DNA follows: TGCGCCAGCAGCTTGGCGGCTAGCGGATACAATGAGCAGTTCTTC.

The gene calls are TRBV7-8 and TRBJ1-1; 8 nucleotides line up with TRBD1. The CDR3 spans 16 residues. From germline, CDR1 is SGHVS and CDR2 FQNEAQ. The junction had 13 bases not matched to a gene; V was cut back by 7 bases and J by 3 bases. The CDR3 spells CASTQGTGGPYTEAFF. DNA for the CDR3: TGTGCCAGCACCCAGGGGACAGGTGGACCCTACACTGAAGCTTTCTTT.

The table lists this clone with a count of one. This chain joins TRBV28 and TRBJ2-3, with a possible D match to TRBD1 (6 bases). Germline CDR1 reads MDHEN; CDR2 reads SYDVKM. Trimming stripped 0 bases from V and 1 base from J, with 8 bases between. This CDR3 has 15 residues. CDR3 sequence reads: CASSLWAGGTDTQYF. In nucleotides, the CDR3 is TGTGCCAGCAGTTTATGGGCAGGGGGCACAGATACGCAGTATTTT.

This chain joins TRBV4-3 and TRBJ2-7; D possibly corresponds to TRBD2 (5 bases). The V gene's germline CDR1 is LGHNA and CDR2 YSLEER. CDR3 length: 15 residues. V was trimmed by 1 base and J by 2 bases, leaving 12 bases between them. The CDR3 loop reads CASSQGGGPAYEQYF. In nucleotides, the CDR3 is TGCGCCAGCAGCCAAGGAGGCGGGCCCGCCTACGAGCAGTACTTC.

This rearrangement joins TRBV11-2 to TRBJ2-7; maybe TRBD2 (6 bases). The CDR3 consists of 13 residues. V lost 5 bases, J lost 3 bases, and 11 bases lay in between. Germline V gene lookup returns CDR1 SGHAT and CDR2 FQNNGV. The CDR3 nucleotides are TGTGCCAGCAGCGCCACCGGGAGCTACGAGCAGTACTTC. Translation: CASSATGSYEQYF.

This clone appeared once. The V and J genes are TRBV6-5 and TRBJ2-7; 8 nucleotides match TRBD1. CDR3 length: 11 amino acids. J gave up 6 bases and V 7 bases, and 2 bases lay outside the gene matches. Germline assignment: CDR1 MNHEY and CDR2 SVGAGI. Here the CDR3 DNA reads TGTGCCAGCATCGGACAGGGCGAGCAGTACTTC. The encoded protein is CASIGQGEQYF.

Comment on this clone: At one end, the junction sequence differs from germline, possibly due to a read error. This chain's CDR3 is CASSEGLGQGLF. Here the CDR3 DNA reads TGTGCCAGCAGTGAAGGGTTGGGACAGGGCCTCTTC. V is TRBV6-1 and J is TRBJ1-2; TRBD1 agrees at 9 bases. CDR1 MNHNS and CDR2 SASEGT come from the germline V gene. The CDR3 runs 12 residues.

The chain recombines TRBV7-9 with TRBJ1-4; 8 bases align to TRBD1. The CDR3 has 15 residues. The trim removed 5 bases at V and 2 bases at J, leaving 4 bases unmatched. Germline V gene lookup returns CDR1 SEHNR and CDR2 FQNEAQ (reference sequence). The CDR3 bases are TGTGCCAGCAGCCCCCGGACAGGGACTAATGAAAAACTGTTTTTT. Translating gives CASSPRTGTNEKLFF.

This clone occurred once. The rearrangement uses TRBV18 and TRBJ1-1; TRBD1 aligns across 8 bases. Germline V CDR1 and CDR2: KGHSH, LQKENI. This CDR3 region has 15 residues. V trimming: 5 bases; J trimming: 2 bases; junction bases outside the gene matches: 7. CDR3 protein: CASSGYRGENTEAFF. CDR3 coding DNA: TGTGCCAGCTCAGGATACAGGGGGGAAAACACTGAAGCTTTCTTT. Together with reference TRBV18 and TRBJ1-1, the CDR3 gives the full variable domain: NAGVMQNPRHLVRRRGQEARLRCSPMKGHSHVYWYRQLPEEGLKFMVYLQKENIIDESGMPKERFSAEFPKEGPSILRIQQVVRGDSAAYFCASSGYRGENTEAFFGQGTRLTVV.

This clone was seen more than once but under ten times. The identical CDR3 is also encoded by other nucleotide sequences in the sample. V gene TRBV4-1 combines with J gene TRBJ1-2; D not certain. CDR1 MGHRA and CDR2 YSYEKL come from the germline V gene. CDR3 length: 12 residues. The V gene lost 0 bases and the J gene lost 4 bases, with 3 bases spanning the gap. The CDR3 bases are TGCGCCAGCAGCCAAGACACCTATGGCTACACCTTC. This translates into CASSQDTYGYTF.

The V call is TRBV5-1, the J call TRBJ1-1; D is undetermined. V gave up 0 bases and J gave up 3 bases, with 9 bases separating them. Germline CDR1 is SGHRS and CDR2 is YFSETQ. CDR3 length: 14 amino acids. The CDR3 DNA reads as TGCGCCAGCAGCTTGGAGGTCTTCGACACTGAAGCTTTCTTT. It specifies CASSLEVFDTEAFF.

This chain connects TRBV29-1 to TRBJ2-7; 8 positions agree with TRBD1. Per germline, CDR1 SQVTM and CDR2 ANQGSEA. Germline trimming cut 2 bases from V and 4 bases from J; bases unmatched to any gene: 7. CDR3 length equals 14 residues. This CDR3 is CSVELDRGGYEQYF. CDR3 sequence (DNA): TGCAGCGTTGAACTAGACAGGGGCGGGTACGAGCAGTACTTC.